Following are 9 T cell receptor beta chains from one sample sequenced in a study of blood T cell repertoires in COVID-19. Some clones are missing from TCRdb's copy, which holds only in-frame ones; the method was immunoSEQ multiplex PCR. The table records about 230,000 clones, roughly 80% of them present only once. Sequenced: PBMCs or T cells enriched from blood (not recorded which). Every receptor here comes from a man aged 60 to 75 who had recovered from COVID-19.

This chain joins TRBV10-3 and TRBJ2-5; 8 positions agree with TRBD2. J lost 1 base, V lost 7 bases, and 2 bases had no gene match. The CDR3 is 13 residues long. Germline CDR1 reads ENHRY; CDR2 reads SYGVKD. The CDR3 loop is CAIKTSGQETQYF. The CDR3 coding sequence is TGTGCCATCAAAACTAGCGGCCAAGAGACCCAGTACTTC.

This sequence joins TRBV9 and TRBJ2-1; 8 bases are a match to TRBD2. V lost 0 bases and J lost 12; bases outside the gene matches: 5. Germline V CDR1 and CDR2: SGDLS, YYNGEE. The CDR3 is 13 amino acids. The DNA for the CDR3 is TGTGCCAGCAGCGTAGAAACCGGACTAGCGCAGTTCTTC. Its protein product is CASSVETGLAQFF.

A remark on this clone: Other DNA sequences in the same sample also yield this CDR3. This chain connects TRBV3-1 (or the pseudogene TRBV3-2) to TRBJ1-1; TRBD1 agrees at 8 bases. Germline V lookup: CDR1 LGHDT, CDR2 YNNKEL (reference sequence). This CDR3 comprises 14 residues. Trimming took 0 bases from V and 5 from J; bases not matched to a gene: 2. The CDR3 spells CASSQDRGRTEAFF. The CDR3 nucleotides read TGTGCCAGCAGCCAAGACAGGGGGCGGACTGAAGCTTTCTTT.

The chain couples TRBV12-5 to TRBJ2-5; unclear D gene. Trimming removed 4 bases at V and 1 base at J, with 4 bases between. CDR3 length equals 12 residues. Per the germline V gene, CDR1 is LGHNT and CDR2 is FRNRAP. The CDR3 is CASGSSQETQYF. The CDR3 DNA is TGTGCTAGTGGTTCGTCCCAAGAGACCCAGTACTTC.

The rearrangement links TRBV9 to TRBJ2-5, with 10 bases identical to TRBD1. Germline V gene data show CDR1 as SGDLS and CDR2 as YYNGEE. With 4 bases clipped from V and 5 bases from J, the junction kept 8 bases outside the gene matches. This CDR3 is 15 amino acids long. DNA for the CDR3: TGTGCCAGCAGCTCTCGACAGGGGGCTTTTGAGACCCAGTACTTC. Its translation is CASSSRQGAFETQYF.

The CDR3 DNA reads TGTGCCAGCAGTACAGGGCGTTCACCCCTCCACTTT. It codes for CASSTGRSPLHF. The chain recombines TRBV12-3 or TRBV12-4 with TRBJ1-6; D possibly corresponds to TRBD1 (6 bases). V lost 5 bases and J lost 9, with 8 bases in between. The CDR3 sequence is 12 residues long.

The V gene is TRBV29-1, the J gene TRBJ1-2; TRBD1 agrees at 9 bases. V gave up 7 bases and J gave up 4 bases; unmatched junction bases: 4. The length of the CDR3 is 12 residues. The germline V gene encodes CDR1 SQVTM and CDR2 ANQGSEA. CDR3: CSAGTGSYGYTF. The CDR3 DNA is TGCAGCGCAGGGACAGGGAGCTATGGCTACACCTTC.

Here the CDR3 DNA reads TGTGCCGGGGCGGGACAGGGGGAATATGGCTACACCTTC. Its translation is CAGAGQGEYGYTF. V is TRBV2 and J is TRBJ1-2, with TRBD1 matching 11 bases. The length of the CDR3 is 13 residues. Trimming took 11 bases from V and 5 from J; bases not matched to a gene: 7. In germline, CDR1 is SNHLY, CDR2 FYNNEI.

The V gene is TRBV18, the J gene TRBJ1-4; a weak D match, TRBD1 (5 bases). In germline, CDR1 is KGHSH, CDR2 LQKENI. The CDR3 spans 13 residues. V lost 0 bases and J lost 11, with 10 bases in between. The CDR3, as DNA: TGTGCCAGCTCACCACCGCGGGGCGAGAAACTGTTTTTT. Translation gives CASSPPRGEKLFF.